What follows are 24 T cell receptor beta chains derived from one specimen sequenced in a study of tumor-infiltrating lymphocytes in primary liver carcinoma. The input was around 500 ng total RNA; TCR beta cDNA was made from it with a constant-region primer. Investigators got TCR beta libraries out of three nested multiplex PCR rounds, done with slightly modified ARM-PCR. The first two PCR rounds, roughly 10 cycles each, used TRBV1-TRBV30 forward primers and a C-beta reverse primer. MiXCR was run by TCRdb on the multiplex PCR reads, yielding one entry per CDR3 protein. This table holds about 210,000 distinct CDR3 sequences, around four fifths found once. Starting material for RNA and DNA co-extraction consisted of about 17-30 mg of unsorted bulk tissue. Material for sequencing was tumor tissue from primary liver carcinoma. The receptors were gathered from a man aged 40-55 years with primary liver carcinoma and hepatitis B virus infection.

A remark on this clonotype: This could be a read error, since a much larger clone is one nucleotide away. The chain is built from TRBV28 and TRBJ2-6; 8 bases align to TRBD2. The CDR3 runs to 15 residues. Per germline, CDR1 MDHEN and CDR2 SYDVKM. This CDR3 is CASTGGNSGGNVLTF. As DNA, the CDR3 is TGTGCCAGCACGGGGGGGAACTCTGGGGGCAACGTCCTGACTTTC. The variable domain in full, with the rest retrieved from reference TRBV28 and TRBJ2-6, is DVKVTQSSRYLVKRTGEKVFLECVQDMDHENMFWYRQDPGLGLRLIYFSYDVKMKEKGDIPEGYSVSREKKERFSLILESASTNQTSMYLCASTGGNSGGNVLTFGAGSRLTVL.

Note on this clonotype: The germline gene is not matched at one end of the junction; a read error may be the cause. The CDR3 region is CASCQVWIAQETQYF. The CDR3 DNA reads as TGCGCCAGCTGCCAAGTATGGATAGCCCAAGAGACCCAGTACTTC. The gene calls are TRBV4-1 and TRBJ2-5; D gene uncertain. This CDR3 region has 15 residues. The germline V gene encodes CDR1 MGHRA and CDR2 YSYEKL.

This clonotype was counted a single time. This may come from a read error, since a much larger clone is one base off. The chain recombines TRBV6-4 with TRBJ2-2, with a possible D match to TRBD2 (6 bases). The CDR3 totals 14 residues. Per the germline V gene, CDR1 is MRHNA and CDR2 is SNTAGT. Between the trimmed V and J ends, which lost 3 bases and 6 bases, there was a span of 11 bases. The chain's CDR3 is CASSETSSAGELFF. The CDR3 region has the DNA TGTGCCAGCAGTGAGACTAGTTCCGCCGGGGAGCTGTTTTTT.

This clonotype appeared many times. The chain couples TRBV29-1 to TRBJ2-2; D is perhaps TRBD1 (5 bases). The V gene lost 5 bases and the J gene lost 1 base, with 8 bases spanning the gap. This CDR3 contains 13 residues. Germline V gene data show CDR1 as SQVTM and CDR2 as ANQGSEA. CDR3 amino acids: CSVYTGNTGELFF. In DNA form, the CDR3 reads TGCAGCGTTTATACAGGGAACACCGGGGAGCTGTTTTTT.

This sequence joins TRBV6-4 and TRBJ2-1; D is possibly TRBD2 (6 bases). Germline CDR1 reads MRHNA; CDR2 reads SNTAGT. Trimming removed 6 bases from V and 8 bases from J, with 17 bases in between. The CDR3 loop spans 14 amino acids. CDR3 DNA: TGTGCCAGCAGCAGGACTAACGGGATCTATGAGCAGTTCTTC. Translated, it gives CASSRTNGIYEQFF.

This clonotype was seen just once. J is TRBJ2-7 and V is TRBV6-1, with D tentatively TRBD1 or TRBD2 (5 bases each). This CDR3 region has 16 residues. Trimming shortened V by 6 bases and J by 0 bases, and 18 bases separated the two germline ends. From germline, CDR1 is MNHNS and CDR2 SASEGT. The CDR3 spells CASSRRLPDSSYEQYF. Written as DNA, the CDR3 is TGTGCCAGCAGCCGGAGGCTTCCCGACAGCTCCTACGAGCAGTACTTC.

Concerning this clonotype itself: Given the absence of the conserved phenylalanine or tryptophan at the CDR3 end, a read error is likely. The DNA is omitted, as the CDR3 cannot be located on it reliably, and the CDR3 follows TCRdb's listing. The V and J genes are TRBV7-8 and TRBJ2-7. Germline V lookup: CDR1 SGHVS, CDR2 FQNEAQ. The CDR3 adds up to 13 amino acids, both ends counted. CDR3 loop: CASSFTSAYKHYI.

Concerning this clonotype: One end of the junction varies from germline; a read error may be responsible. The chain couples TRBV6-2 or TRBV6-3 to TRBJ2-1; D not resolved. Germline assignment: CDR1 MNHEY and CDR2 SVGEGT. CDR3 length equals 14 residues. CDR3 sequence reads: CASSPDHYRNEQIF. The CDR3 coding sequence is TGTGCCAGCAGTCCTGACCACTACCGTAATGAGCAGATCTTC.

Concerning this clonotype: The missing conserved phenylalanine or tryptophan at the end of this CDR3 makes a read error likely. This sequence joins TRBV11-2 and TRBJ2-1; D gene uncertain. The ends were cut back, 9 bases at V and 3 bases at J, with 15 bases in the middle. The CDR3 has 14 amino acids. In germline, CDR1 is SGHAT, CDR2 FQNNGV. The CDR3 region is CASTPDGGYNEQFI. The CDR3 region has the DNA TGTGCCAGTACGCCCGATGGCGGCTACAATGAGCAGTTCATC.

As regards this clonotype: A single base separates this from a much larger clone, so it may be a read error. CDR3 sequence: CTWSIGRAGEAFF. In nucleotides, the CDR3 is TGTACCTGGAGTATCGGGAGGGCCGGTGAAGCTTTCTTT. The chain joins TRBV30 to TRBJ1-1; D is ambiguous. The CDR3 sequence is 13 residues long. In germline, CDR1 is GTSNPN, CDR2 SVGIG (reference sequence).

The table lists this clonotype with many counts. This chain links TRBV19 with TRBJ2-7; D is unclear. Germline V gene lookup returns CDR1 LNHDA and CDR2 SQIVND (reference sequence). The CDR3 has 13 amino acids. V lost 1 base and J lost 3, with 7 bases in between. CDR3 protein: CASSIVANYEQYF. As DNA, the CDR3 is TGTGCCAGTAGTATAGTAGCTAACTACGAGCAGTACTTC.

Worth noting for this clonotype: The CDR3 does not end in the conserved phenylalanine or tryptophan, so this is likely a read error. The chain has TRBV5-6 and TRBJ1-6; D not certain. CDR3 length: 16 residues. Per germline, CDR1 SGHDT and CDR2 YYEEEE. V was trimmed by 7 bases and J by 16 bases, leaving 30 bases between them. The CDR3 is CASFSMSSSYNSALHI. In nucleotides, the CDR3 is TGTGCCAGCTTCAGCATGTCGAGCTCCTATAATTCAGCTCTCCACATT.

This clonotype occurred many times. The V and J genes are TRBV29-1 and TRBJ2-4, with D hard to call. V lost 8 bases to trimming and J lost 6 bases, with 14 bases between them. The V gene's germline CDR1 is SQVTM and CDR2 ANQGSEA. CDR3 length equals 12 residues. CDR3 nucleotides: TGCAGCCCATCTTGGGTGGTAAACATTCAGTACTTC. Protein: CSPSWVVNIQYF.

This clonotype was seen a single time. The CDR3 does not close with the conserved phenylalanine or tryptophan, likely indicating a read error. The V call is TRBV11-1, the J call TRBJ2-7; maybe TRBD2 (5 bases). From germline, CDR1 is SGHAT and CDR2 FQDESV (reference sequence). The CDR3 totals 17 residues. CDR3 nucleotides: TGTGCCAGCAGCTTAGGGCTGGCGGGTGAAAGCTCCTACGATCAGTACATC. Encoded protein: CASSLGLAGESSYDQYI.

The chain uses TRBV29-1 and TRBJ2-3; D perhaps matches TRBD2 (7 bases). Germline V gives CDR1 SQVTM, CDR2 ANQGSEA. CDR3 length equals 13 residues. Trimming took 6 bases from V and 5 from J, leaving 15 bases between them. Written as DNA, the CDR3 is TGCAGCGTACGGACGGGGGGCGTAGATACGCAGTATTTT. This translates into CSVRTGGVDTQYF.

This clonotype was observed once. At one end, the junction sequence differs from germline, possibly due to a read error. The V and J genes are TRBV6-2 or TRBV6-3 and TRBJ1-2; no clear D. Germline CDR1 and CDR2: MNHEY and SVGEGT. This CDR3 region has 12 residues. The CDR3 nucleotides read TGTGCCAGCAGCCCAATAGCCTATGGCCACACCTTC. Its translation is CASSPIAYGHTF.

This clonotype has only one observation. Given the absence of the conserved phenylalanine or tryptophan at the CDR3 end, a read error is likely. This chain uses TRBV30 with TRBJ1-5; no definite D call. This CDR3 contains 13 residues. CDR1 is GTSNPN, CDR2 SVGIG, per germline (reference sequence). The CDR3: CVWSPGGNQPQHL. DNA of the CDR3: TGTGTCTGGAGTCCTGGGGGCAATCAGCCCCAGCATCTT.

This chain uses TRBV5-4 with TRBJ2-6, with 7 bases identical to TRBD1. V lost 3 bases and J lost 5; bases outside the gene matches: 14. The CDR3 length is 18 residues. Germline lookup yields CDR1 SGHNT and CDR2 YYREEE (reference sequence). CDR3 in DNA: TGTGCCAGCAGCTCGGGCCAGGGGGATTTTTCTAGGGCCAACGTCCTGACTTTC. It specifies CASSSGQGDFSRANVLTF. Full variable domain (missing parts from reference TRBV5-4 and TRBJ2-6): ETGVTQSPTHLIKTRGQQVTLRCSSQSGHNTVSWYQQALGQGPQFIFQYYREEENGRGNFPPRFSGLQFPNYSSELNVNALELDDSALYLCASSSGQGDFSRANVLTFGAGSRLTVL.

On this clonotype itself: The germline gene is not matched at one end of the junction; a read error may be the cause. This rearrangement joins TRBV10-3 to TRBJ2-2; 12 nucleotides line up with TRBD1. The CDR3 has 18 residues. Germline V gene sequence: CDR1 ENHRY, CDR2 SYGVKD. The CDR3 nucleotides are TGTGTCATCAGTGAACAGGGGACAGGGGGCCGATGGACCGGGGAGCTGTTTTTT. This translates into CVISEQGTGGRWTGELFF.

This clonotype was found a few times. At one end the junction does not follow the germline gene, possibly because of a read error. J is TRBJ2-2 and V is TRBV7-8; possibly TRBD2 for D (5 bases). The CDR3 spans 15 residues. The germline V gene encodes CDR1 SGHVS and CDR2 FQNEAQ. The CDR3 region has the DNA TGTGCCAGCAGCTTAATACAGCAGAACACCGGGAAGCTGTTTTTT. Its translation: CASSLIQQNTGKLFF.

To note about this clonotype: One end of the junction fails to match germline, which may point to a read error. CDR3 sequence reads: CASSQDVDRETQYF. CDR3 bases: TGTGCCAGCAGCCAAGATGTAGATCGGGAGACACAGTACTTC. This chain uses TRBV4-2 with TRBJ2-5, with a tentative D call TRBD2 (6 bases). This CDR3 has 14 amino acids. Germline assignment: CDR1 LGHNA and CDR2 YNFKEQ.

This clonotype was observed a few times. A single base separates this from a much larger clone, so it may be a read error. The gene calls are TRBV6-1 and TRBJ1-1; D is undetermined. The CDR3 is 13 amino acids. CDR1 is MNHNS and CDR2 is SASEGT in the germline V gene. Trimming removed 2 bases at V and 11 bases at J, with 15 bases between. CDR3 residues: CASSEMTISDAFF. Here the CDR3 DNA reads TGTGCCAGCAGTGAAATGACGATATCGGATGCTTTCTTT.

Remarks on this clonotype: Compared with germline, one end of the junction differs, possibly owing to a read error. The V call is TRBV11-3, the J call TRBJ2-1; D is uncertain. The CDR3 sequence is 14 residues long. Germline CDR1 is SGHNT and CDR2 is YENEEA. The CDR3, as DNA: TGTACCAGTAGCTTAGGCATCTCGAACAATGAGGAGTTCTTC. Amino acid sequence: CTSSLGISNNEEFF.

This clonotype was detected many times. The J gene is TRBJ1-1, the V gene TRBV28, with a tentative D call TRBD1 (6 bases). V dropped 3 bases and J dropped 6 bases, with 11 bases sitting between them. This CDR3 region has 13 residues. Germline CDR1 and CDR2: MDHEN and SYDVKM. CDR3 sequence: CASSLNRVAEAFF. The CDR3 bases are TGTGCCAGCAGTTTGAACAGGGTGGCTGAAGCTTTCTTT. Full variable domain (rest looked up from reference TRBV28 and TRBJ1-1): DVKVTQSSRYLVKRTGEKVFLECVQDMDHENMFWYRQDPGLGLRLIYFSYDVKMKEKGDIPEGYSVSREKKERFSLILESASTNQTSMYLCASSLNRVAEAFFGQGTRLTVV.